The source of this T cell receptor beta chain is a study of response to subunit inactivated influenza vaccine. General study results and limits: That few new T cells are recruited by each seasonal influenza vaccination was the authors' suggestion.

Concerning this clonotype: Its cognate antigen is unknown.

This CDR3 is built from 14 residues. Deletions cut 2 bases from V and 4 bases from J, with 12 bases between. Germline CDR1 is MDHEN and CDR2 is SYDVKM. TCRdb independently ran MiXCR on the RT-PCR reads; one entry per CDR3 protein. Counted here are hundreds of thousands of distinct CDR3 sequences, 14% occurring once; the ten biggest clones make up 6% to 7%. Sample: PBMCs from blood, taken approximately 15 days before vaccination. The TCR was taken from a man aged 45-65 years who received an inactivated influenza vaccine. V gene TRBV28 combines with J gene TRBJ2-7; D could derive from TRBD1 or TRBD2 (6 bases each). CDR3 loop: CASSLKGGEYEQYF. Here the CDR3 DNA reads TGTGCCAGCAGTTTAAAGGGGGGCGAATACGAGCAGTACTTC.